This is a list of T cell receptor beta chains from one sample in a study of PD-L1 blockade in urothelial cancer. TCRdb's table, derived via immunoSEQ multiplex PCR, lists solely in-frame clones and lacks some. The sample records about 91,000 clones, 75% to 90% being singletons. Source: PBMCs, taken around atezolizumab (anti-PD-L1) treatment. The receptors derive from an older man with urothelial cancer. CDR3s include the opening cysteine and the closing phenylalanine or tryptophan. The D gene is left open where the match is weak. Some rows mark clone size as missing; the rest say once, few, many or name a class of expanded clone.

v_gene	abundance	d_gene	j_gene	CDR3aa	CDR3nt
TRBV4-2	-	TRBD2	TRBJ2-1	CASSPAWTSGIHNEQFF	TGTGCCAGCAGCCCCGCGTGGACTAGCGGGATCCACAATGAGCAGTTCTTC
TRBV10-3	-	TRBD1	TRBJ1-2	CAISDRTGSYGYTF	TGTGCCATCAGTGATCGGACAGGTTCATATGGCTACACCTTC
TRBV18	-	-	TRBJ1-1	CASAPVVGGVEAFF	TGTGCCAGCGCACCGGTTGTTGGCGGGGTGGAAGCTTTCTTT
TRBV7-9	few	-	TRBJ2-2	CASSDTLAGELFF	TGTGCCAGCAGCGACACGTTGGCCGGGGAGCTGTTTTTT
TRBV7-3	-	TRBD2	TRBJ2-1	CASSQGLAIYNEQFF	TGTGCCAGCAGCCAGGGACTAGCGATTTACAATGAGCAGTTCTTC
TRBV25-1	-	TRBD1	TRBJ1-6	CASSAQGANSPLHF	TGTGCCAGCAGCGCCCAGGGGGCGAATTCACCCCTCCACTTT
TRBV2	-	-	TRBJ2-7	CGASDVYEQYF	TGTGGGGCGAGTGACGTCTACGAGCAGTACTTC
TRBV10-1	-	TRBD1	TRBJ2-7	CASSESTPGQGSEQYF	TGCGCCAGCAGTGAGTCGACCCCGGGACAGGGGAGCGAGCAGTACTTC
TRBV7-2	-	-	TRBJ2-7	CASSPAPGYSYEQYF	TGTGCCAGCAGCCCCGCCCCAGGGTACTCCTACGAGCAGTACTTC
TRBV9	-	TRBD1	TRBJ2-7	CASSVGGQGAYEQYF	TGTGCCAGCAGCGTTGGGGGACAGGGAGCCTACGAGCAGTACTTC
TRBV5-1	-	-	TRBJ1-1	CASTLWIGDTEAFF	TGCGCCAGCACTCTCTGGATCGGGGACACTGAAGCTTTCTTT
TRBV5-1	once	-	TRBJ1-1	CASSLTGLGTEAFF	TGCGCCAGCAGCTTGACAGGTTTGGGCACTGAAGCTTTCTTT
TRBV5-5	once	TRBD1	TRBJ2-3	CASTRQGNTDTQYF	TGTGCCAGCACCCGACAGGGAAACACAGATACGCAGTATTTT
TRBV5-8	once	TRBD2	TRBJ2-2	CASSLGGLAGAYTGELFF	TGTGCCAGCAGCTTAGGGGGACTAGCGGGGGCCTACACCGGGGAGCTGTTTTTT
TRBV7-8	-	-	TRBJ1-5	CASSPILQGQGPQHF	TGTGCCAGCAGCCCTATTTTGCAGGGCCAAGGGCCCCAGCATTTT
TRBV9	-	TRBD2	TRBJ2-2	CASSVRGLAAAGGELFF	TGTGCCAGCAGCGTAAGGGGACTAGCGGCAGCAGGCGGGGAGCTGTTTTTT
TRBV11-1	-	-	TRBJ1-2	CASSLSQGLDGYTF	TGTGCCAGCAGCTTAAGTCAGGGGCTCGATGGCTACACCTTC
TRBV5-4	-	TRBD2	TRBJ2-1	CASSYTSGGFSYNEQFF	TGTGCCAGCAGCTACACTAGCGGGGGTTTTTCCTACAATGAGCAGTTCTTC
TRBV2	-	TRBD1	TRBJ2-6	CVDRDRSVSGANVLTF	TGTGTCGACCGGGACAGGTCTGTCTCTGGGGCCAACGTCCTGACTTTC
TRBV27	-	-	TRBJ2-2	CASSQGGVHTGELFF	TGTGCCAGCAGTCAGGGTGGAGTGCACACCGGGGAGCTGTTTTTT
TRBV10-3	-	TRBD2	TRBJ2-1	CAISEWSSGRSYNEQFF	TGTGCCATCAGTGAATGGTCTAGCGGGCGGTCCTACAATGAGCAGTTCTTC
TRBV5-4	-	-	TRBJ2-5	CASSLVFGGHQETQYF	TGTGCCAGCAGCTTGGTTTTCGGGGGGCACCAAGAGACCCAGTACTTC
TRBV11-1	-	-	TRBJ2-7	CASSLMSRTGEQYF	TGTGCCAGCAGCTTAATGTCCAGGACTGGCGAGCAGTACTTC
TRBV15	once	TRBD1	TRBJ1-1	CATSTGTANTEAFF	TGTGCCACCAGCACCGGGACAGCGAACACTGAAGCTTTCTTT
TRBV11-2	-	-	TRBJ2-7	CASSLGRDLAYEQYF	TGTGCCAGCAGCTTAGGCCGGGACTTAGCCTACGAGCAGTACTTC
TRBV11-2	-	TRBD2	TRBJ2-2	CASSLAYGRYTGELFF	TGTGCCAGCAGCTTAGCATACGGGAGGTACACCGGGGAGCTGTTTTTT
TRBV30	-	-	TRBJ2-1	CAWSSQPQGNEQFF	TGTGCCTGGAGTTCCCAGCCACAGGGAAATGAGCAGTTCTTC
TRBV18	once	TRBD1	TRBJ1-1	CASTQGAGTEAFF	TGTGCCAGCACCCAGGGGGCGGGCACTGAAGCTTTCTTT
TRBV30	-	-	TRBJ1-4	CAWSGAAGKLFF	TGTGCCTGGAGTGGGGCCGCAGGGAAACTGTTTTTT
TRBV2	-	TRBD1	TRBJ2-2	CASSKRGRRTGELFF	TGTGCCAGCAGTAAGAGGGGGCGACGCACCGGGGAGCTGTTTTTT
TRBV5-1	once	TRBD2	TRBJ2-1	CASSPLAGDNEQFF	TGCGCCAGCAGCCCACTAGCGGGGGACAATGAGCAGTTCTTC
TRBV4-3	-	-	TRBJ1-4	CASSQDLVTPTNEKLFF	TGCGCCAGCAGCCAAGATTTGGTGACACCTACTAATGAAAAACTGTTTTTT
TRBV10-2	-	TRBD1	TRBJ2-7	CASIRDRGYEQYF	TGCGCCAGCATCAGGGACAGGGGGTACGAGCAGTACTTC
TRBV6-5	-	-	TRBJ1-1	CASSPRTVSEAFF	TGTGCCAGCAGTCCCCGGACAGTCAGTGAAGCTTTCTTT
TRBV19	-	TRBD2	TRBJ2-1	CASGREASYNEQFF	TGTGCCAGTGGACGGGAGGCCTCCTACAATGAGCAGTTCTTC
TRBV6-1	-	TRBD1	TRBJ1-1	CASSGGTGAYTEAFF	TGTGCCAGCAGTGGAGGGACAGGGGCCTACACTGAAGCTTTCTTT
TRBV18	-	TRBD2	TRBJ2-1	CASSPAGGVPFNEQFF	TGTGCCAGCTCACCAGCTGGGGGGGTTCCGTTTAATGAGCAGTTCTTC
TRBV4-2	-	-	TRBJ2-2	CASSSKGQVNTGELFF	TGTGCCAGCAGTTCCAAGGGGCAGGTAAACACCGGGGAGCTGTTTTTT